Listed here are 5 T cell receptor beta chains from one sample, sequenced in a study of blood T cell repertoires in COVID-19. The table came from immunoSEQ multiplex PCR; TCRdb's copy has only in-frame clones and leaves some out. The sample gives under 200,000 clones, 75% to 95% of which show up once; around 0.5% is in the top ten. Material: peripheral blood. The receptors come from a man between 45 and 60 years old with acute or convalescent COVID-19.

V is TRBV19 and J is TRBJ2-5, with 12 bases that match TRBD2. This CDR3 is built from 15 residues. J was trimmed by 5 bases and V by 3 bases; bases with no gene match: 4. Germline lookup yields CDR1 LNHDA and CDR2 SQIVND (reference sequence). The CDR3 is CASSILAGGRETQYF. CDR3 coding DNA: TGTGCCAGTAGTATCCTAGCGGGGGGGCGGGAGACCCAGTACTTC.

This chain's CDR3 is CASSRTQDRGPYNSPLHF. The CDR3 DNA reads as TGTGCCAGCAGTAGGACCCAGGACAGGGGCCCCTATAATTCACCCCTCCACTTT. The V and J genes are TRBV2 and TRBJ1-6; TRBD1 matches 9 bases. Germline CDR1 is SNHLY and CDR2 is FYNNEI. This CDR3 spans 18 amino acids. The ends lost 5 bases at V and 2 bases at J; junction bases unmatched: 10. The full variable domain, with the rest looked up from reference TRBV2 and TRBJ1-6, is EPEVTQTPSHQVTQMGQEVILRCVPISNHLYFYWYRQILGQKVEFLVSFYNNEISEKSEIFDDQFSVERPDGSNFTLKIRSTKLEDSAMYFCASSRTQDRGPYNSPLHFGNGTRLTVT.

The chain uses TRBV4-3 and TRBJ1-1, with 12 bases that match TRBD1. This CDR3 has 17 residues. Per the germline V gene, CDR1 is LGHNA and CDR2 is YSLEER. V gave up 0 bases and J gave up 4 bases; unmatched junction bases: 6. For the CDR3, the DNA is TGCGCCAGCAGCCAAGATGGGACAGGGGGCGCGATCACTGAAGCTTTCTTT. Translating it yields CASSQDGTGGAITEAFF.

The chain combines TRBV4-1 with TRBJ1-4; 8 nucleotides agree with TRBD1. The V segment lost 1 base and the J segment 5 bases; nucleotides outside the gene matches: 0. Germline loops: CDR1 MGHRA, CDR2 YSYEKL. The CDR3 sequence is 14 residues long. The CDR3 coding sequence is TGCGCCAGCAGCCAAGGACAGGGGAATGAAAAACTGTTTTTT. Amino acid sequence: CASSQGQGNEKLFF.

V is TRBV10-3 and J is TRBJ2-2, with 12 bases fitting TRBD1. This CDR3 has 17 amino acids. From germline, CDR1 is ENHRY and CDR2 SYGVKD. J gave up 3 bases and V 6 bases, and 8 bases lay outside the gene matches. The CDR3 loop is CAIRKGTGGSDTGELFF. CDR3 sequence (DNA): TGTGCCATCAGAAAAGGGACAGGGGGCAGTGACACCGGGGAGCTGTTTTTT.